The clone carrying this T cell receptor (beta chain) was counted at least ten times. These data are taken from a study of T-cell reconstitution after alpha-beta-depleted transplantation in children. The authors prepared the TCRbeta library with unique molecular identifiers. TCRdb independently ran MiXCR on the PCR reads; one entry per CDR3 protein. The data show almost 400,000 distinct CDR3 sequences, with roughly 21% seen just once and approximately 3.8% held by the top ten. Germline values: CDR1 SGHVS, CDR2 FNYEAQ. This CDR3 contains 15 residues. V gave up 5 bases and J gave up 0 bases; unmatched junction bases: 3.

The sample consisted of PBMCs from the stem cell graft donor, taken from the stem cell graft. The chain combines TRBV7-6 with TRBJ2-1; TRBD1 agrees at 8 bases. The receptor was isolated from a human donor who donated a stem cell graft to a child with acute myeloid leukemia. CDR3 sequence: CASSQGQDSYNEQFF. Here the CDR3 DNA reads TGTGCCAGCAGCCAGGGACAGGACTCCTACAATGAGCAGTTCTTC.